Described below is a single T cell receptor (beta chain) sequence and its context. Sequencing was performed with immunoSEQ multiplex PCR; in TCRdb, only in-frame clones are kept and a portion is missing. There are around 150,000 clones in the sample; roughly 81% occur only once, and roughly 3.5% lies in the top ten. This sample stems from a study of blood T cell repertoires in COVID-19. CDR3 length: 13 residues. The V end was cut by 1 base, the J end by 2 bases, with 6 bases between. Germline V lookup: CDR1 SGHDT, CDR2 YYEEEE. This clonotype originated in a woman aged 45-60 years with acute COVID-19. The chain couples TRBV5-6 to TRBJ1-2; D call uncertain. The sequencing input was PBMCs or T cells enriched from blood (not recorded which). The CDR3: CASSLSGNYGYTF. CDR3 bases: TGTGCCAGCAGCTTGTCGGGGAACTATGGCTACACCTTC.